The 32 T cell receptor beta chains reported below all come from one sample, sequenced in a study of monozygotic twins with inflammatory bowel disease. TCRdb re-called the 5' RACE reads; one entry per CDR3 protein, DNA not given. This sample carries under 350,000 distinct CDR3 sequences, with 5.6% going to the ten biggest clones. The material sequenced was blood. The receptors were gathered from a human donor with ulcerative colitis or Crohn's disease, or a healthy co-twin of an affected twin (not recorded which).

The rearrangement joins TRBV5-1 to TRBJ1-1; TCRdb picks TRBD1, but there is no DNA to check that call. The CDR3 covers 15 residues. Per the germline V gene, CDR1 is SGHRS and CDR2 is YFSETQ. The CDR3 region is CASSSLVRGDTEAFF.

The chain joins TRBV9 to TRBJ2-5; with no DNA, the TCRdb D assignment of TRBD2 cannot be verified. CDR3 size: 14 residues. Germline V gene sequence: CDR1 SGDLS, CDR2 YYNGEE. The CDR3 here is CASSVDEREETQYF.

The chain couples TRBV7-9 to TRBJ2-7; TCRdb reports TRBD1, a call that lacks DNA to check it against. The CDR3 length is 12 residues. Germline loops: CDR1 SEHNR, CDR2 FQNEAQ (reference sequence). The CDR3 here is CASSEQVPEQYF.

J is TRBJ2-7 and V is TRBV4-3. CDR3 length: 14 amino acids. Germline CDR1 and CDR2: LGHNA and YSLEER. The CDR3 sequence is CASSQGIGYHEQYF.

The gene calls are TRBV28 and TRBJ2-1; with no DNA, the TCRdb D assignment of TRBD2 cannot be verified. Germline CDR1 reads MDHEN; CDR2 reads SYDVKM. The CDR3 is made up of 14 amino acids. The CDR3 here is CAIRVGTSGNEQFF. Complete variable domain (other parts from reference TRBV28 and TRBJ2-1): DVKVTQSSRYLVKRTGEKVFLECVQDMDHENMFWYRQDPGLGLRLIYFSYDVKMKEKGDIPEGYSVSREKKERFSLILESASTNQTSMYLCAIRVGTSGNEQFFGPGTRLTVL.

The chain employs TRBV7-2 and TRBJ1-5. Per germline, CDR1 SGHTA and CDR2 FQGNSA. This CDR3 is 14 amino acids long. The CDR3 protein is CASSLGGWLGPQHF.

The CDR3 spells CSARDLVVADEQFF. V usage is TRBV20-1 and J usage is TRBJ2-1. The length of the CDR3 is 14 residues. Germline V gene data show CDR1 as DFQATT and CDR2 as SNEGSKA (reference sequence).

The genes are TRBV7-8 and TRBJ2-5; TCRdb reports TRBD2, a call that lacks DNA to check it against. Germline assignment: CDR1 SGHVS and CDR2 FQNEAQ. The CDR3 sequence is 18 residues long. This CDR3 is CASSPVASGRASGETQYF.

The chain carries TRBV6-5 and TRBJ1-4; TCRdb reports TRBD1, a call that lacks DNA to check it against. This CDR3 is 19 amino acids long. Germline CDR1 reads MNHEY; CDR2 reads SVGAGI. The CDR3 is CASSYSRGQGARKREKLCF.

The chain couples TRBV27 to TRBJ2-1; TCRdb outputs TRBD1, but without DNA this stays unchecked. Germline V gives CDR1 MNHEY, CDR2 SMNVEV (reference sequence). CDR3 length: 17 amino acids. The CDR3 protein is CASSKPRPESSYNEQFF.

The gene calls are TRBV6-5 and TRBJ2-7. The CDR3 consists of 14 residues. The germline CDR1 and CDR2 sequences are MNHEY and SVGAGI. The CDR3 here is CASSYSADAYEQYF.

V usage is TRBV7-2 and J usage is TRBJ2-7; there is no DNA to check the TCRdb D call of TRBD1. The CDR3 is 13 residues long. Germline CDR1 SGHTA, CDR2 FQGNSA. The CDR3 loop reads CASSFGQNYEQYF. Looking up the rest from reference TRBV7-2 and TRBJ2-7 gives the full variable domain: GAGVSQSPSNKVTEKGKDVELRCDPISGHTALYWYRQSLGQGLEFLIYFQGNSAPDKSGLPSDRFSAERTGGSVSTLTIQRTQQEDSAVYLCASSFGQNYEQYFGPGTRLTVT.

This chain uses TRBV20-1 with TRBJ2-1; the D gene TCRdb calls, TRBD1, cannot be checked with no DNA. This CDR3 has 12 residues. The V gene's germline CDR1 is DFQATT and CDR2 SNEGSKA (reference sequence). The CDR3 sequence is CSAAGGYNEQFF.

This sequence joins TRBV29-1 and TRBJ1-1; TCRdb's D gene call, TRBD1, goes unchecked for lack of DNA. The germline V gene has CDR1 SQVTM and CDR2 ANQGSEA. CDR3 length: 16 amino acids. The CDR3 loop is CSVGGGYRGRDTEAFF.

The CDR3: CASRDRQPKNEKLFF. The V call is TRBV12-3 or TRBV12-4, the J call TRBJ1-4; the TCRdb call, TRBD1, lacks DNA for checking. This CDR3 spans 15 amino acids.

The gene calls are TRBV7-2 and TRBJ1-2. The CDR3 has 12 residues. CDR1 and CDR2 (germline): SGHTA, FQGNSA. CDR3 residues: CASSLGFRGYTF. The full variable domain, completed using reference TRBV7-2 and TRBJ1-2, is GAGVSQSPSNKVTEKGKDVELRCDPISGHTALYWYRQSLGQGLEFLIYFQGNSAPDKSGLPSDRFSAERTGGSVSTLTIQRTQQEDSAVYLCASSLGFRGYTFGSGTRLTVV.

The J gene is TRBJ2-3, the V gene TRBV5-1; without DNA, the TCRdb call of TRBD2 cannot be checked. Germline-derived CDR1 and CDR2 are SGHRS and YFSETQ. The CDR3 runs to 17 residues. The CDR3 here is CASSSRLAGGTTDTQYF.

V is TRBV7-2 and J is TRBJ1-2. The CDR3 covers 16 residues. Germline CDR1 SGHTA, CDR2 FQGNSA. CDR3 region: CASSPQLGTPNYGYTF. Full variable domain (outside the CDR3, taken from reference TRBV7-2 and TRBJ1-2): GAGVSQSPSNKVTEKGKDVELRCDPISGHTALYWYRQSLGQGLEFLIYFQGNSAPDKSGLPSDRFSAERTGGSVSTLTIQRTQQEDSAVYLCASSPQLGTPNYGYTFGSGTRLTVV.

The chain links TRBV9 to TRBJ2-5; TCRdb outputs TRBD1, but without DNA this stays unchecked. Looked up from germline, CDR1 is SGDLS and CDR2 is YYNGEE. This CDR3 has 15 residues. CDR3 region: CASSPARSGEETQYF.

The CDR3 is CASRSQDTGELFF. This chain uses TRBV5-1 with TRBJ2-2. This CDR3 is built from 13 residues. CDR1 is SGHRS and CDR2 is YFSETQ in the germline V gene.

The chain's CDR3 is CASSYSGVGSTEAFF. The chain carries TRBV6-5 and TRBJ1-1. This CDR3 contains 15 residues. Germline CDR1 reads MNHEY; CDR2 reads SVGAGI.

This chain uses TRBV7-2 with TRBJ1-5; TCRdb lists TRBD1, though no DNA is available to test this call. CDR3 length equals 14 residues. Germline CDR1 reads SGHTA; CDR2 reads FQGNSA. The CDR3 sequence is CASSPFSGFQPQHF. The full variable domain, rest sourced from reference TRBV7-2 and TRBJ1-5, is GAGVSQSPSNKVTEKGKDVELRCDPISGHTALYWYRQSLGQGLEFLIYFQGNSAPDKSGLPSDRFSAERTGGSVSTLTIQRTQQEDSAVYLCASSPFSGFQPQHFGDGTRLSIL.

This chain's CDR3 is CASSRGTATYEQYF. The rearrangement uses TRBV5-6 and TRBJ2-7; TCRdb proposes TRBD1, but this gene call is untestable without DNA. Germline V lookup: CDR1 SGHDT, CDR2 YYEEEE. This CDR3 spans 14 amino acids.

CDR3 sequence reads: CASSLGWGGITDTQYF. V gene TRBV7-9 combines with J gene TRBJ2-3; lacking DNA, the TRBD1 call made by TCRdb goes unchecked. The CDR3 spans 16 residues. CDR1 is SEHNR and CDR2 is FQNEAQ in the germline V gene (reference sequence).

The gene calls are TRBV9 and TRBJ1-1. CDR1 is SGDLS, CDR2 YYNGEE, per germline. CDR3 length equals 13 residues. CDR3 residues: CASSVAGSTEAFF.

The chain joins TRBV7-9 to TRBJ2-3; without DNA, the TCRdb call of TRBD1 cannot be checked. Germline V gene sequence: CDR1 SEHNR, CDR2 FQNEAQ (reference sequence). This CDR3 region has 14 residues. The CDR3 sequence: CASSSYGAMDTQYF.

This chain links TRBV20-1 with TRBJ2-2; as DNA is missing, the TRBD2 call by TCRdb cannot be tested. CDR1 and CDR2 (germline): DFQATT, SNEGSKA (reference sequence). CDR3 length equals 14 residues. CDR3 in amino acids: CSARMRVYTGELFF.

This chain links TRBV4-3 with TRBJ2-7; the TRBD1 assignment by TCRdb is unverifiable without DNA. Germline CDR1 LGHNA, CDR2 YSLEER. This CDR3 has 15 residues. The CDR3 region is CASSQVGGAFHEQYF.

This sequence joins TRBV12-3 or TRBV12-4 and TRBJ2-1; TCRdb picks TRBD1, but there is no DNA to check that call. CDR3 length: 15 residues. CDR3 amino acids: CASSLRAGGYNEQFF.

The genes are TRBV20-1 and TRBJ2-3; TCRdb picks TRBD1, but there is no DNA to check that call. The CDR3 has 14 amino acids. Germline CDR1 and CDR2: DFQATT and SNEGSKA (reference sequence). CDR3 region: CSARRPINTDTQYF.

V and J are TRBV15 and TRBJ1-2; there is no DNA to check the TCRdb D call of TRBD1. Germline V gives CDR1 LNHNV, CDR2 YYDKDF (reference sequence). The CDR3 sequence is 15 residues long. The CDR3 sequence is CATSRGGQGAGGYTF.

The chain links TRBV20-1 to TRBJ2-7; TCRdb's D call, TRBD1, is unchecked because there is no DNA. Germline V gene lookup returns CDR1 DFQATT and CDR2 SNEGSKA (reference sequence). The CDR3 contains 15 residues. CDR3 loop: CSARLQGAPSYEQYF.